The 13 T cell receptor beta chains below were found in one sample sequenced in a study of T cell repertoires in ileal Crohn's disease. Profiled with immunoSEQ multiplex PCR; TCRdb holds only in-frame clones, not every one. The sample lists 9,500 to 12,000 clones, about 76% occurring once. What was sequenced was ileal tissue. The receptor source for this set is an adult with Crohn's disease.

This chain uses TRBV5-1 with TRBJ1-1; D gene unclear. The CDR3 totals 13 residues. In germline, CDR1 is SGHRS, CDR2 YFSETQ. Trimming left V 1 base short and J 5 bases short, with 9 bases between. As DNA, the CDR3 is TGCGCCAGCAGCTTGCGCGGGAATACTGAAGCTTTCTTT. This gives the protein CASSLRGNTEAFF.

The V and J genes are TRBV6-4 and TRBJ2-3; D is possibly TRBD2 (5 bases). Germline values: CDR1 MRHNA, CDR2 SNTAGT. Between the trimmed V and J ends, which lost 3 bases and 6 bases, there was a span of 16 bases. This CDR3 has 15 residues. CDR3 residues: CASSEPGIAYDTQYF. CDR3 coding DNA: TGTGCCAGCAGTGAACCCGGGATAGCCTACGATACGCAGTATTTT.

The V call is TRBV5-6, the J call TRBJ1-2; D is perhaps TRBD1 (5 bases). The CDR3 sequence is 16 residues long. Deletions cut 4 bases from V and 0 bases from J, with 16 bases between. Germline loops: CDR1 SGHDT, CDR2 YYEEEE. CDR3 in DNA: TGTGCCAGCAGCGACTCGAGACAGATGTCTAACTATGGCTACACCTTC. Translating gives CASSDSRQMSNYGYTF.

V and J are TRBV7-2 and TRBJ2-7; no clear D gene. This CDR3 has 14 residues. Germline V gene lookup returns CDR1 SGHTA and CDR2 FQGNSA. The V end was cut by 5 bases, the J end by 0 bases, with 11 bases between. Here the CDR3 reads CASSPLRNSYEQYF. Here the CDR3 DNA reads TGTGCCAGCAGCCCCCTCAGGAACTCCTACGAGCAGTACTTC.

The chain recombines TRBV6-5 with TRBJ2-3, with TRBD1 matching over 11 bases. This CDR3 contains 14 residues. The trim removed 8 bases at V and 3 bases at J, leaving 4 bases unmatched. The germline V gene encodes CDR1 MNHEY and CDR2 SVGAGI. The CDR3 coding sequence is TGTGCCAGCGGGACAGGGGGTTCGACAGATACGCAGTATTTT. Protein: CASGTGGSTDTQYF.

The chain recombines TRBV9 with TRBJ1-5; D unclear. Germline V CDR1 and CDR2: SGDLS, YYNGEE. Trimming cost V 0 bases and J 3 bases, with 7 bases left between them. The CDR3 runs to 14 residues. This CDR3 is CASSVGQFNQPQHF. Here the CDR3 DNA reads TGTGCCAGCAGCGTAGGGCAGTTCAATCAGCCCCAGCATTTT.

The chain joins TRBV6-5 to TRBJ2-5, with TRBD2 identical over 12 bases. The CDR3 is made up of 14 amino acids. The trim removed 6 bases at V and 4 bases at J, leaving 3 bases unmatched. Germline CDR1 MNHEY, CDR2 SVGAGI. CDR3 in amino acids: CASSPSGGGETQYF. The CDR3 region has the DNA TGTGCCAGCAGCCCTAGCGGGGGGGGAGAGACCCAGTACTTC.

V usage is TRBV6-5 and J usage is TRBJ2-1, with 9 bases lining up with TRBD1. The J segment lost 5 bases and the V segment lost 4 bases, leaving 9 bases of the junction unmatched. Germline lookup yields CDR1 MNHEY and CDR2 SVGAGI. The CDR3 is 16 amino acids. In DNA form, the CDR3 reads TGTGCCAGCAGTTCAGCCGGGACAGGGTTGAACAATGAGCAGTTCTTC. Amino acids: CASSSAGTGLNNEQFF.

The genes are TRBV7-2 and TRBJ1-1, with D perhaps matching TRBD1 (6 bases). The V and J ends lost 4 bases and 9 bases respectively, with 12 bases between them. Germline CDR1 reads SGHTA; CDR2 reads FQGNSA. The CDR3 spans 12 residues. CDR3 amino acids: CASSSRGGQAFF. The CDR3, as DNA: TGTGCCAGCAGCTCCCGCGGGGGGCAAGCTTTCTTT.

This sequence joins TRBV5-1 and TRBJ1-2; 9 bases match TRBD1. CDR1 and CDR2 (germline): SGHRS, YFSETQ. CDR3 length: 14 residues. Trimming removed 4 bases from V and 2 bases from J; junction bases left unmatched: 3. In DNA form, the CDR3 reads TGCGCCAGCAGCATAGGACAGGGGAACTATGGCTACACCTTC. Translated, it gives CASSIGQGNYGYTF.

This sequence joins TRBV7-2 and TRBJ2-1; 12 nucleotides match TRBD2. V lost 1 base, J lost 6 bases, and 1 base stayed unmatched. The CDR3 extends over 15 amino acids. The germline gives CDR1 SGHTA, CDR2 FQGNSA. The CDR3 nucleotides are TGTGCCAGCAGCTTAGGGGGACTAGCGGGCAATGAGCAGTTCTTC. Residues: CASSLGGLAGNEQFF.

The chain employs TRBV20-1 and TRBJ1-2; tentatively, D is TRBD1 (6 bases). V lost 2 bases and J lost 12, with 13 bases in between. CDR3 length: 11 amino acids. The germline V gene has CDR1 DFQATT and CDR2 SNEGSKA (reference sequence). The CDR3 region is CSARSGTRHTF. CDR3 DNA sequence: TGCAGTGCTAGATCCGGGACAAGACACACCTTC.

This clone was found a few times. The gene calls are TRBV4-3 and TRBJ1-2; D is perhaps TRBD1 (5 bases). CDR3 size: 15 residues. Between the trimmed V and J ends, which lost 2 bases and 1 base, there was a span of 11 bases. The germline V gene encodes CDR1 LGHNA and CDR2 YSLEER. In DNA, the CDR3 is TGCGCCAGCAGCCAATCGGCAGGGCTTAACTATGGCTACACCTTC. Translated: CASSQSAGLNYGYTF.